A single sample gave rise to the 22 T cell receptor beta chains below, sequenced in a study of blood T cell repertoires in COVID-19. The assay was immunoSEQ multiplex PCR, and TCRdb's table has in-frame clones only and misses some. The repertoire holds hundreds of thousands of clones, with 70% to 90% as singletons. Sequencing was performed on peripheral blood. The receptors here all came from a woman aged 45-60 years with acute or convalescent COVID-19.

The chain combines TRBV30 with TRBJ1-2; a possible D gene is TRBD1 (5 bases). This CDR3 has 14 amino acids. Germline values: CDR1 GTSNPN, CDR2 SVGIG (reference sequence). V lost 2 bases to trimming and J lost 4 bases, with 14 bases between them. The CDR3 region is CAWSLWGAPYGYTF. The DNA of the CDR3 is TGTGCCTGGAGTCTTTGGGGCGCACCCTATGGCTACACCTTC.

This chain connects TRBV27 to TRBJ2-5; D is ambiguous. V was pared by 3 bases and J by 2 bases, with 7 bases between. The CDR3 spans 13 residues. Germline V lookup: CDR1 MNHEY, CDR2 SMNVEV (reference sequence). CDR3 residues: CASSLVRQETQYF. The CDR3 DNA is TGTGCCAGCAGTTTGGTACGGCAAGAGACCCAGTACTTC.

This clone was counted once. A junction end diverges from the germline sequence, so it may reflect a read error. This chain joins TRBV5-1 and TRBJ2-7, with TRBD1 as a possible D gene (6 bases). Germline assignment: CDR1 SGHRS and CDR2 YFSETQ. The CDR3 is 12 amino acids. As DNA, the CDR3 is TGCGCCAGCAGAGAGCCACCGGGACATTTAAACTTC. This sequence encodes CASREPPGHLNF.

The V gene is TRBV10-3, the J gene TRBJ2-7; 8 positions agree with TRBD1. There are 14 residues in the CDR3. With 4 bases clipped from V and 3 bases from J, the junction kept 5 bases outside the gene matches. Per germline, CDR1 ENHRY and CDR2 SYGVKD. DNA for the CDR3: TGTGCCATCAGTGGAACAGGGGGACGCTACGAGCAGTACTTC. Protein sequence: CAISGTGGRYEQYF.

The CDR3, as DNA: TGCAGCGTTGAATCCCGCAGGGAGGATGGCTACACCTTC. It encodes CSVESRREDGYTF. V is TRBV29-1 and J is TRBJ1-2; D may be TRBD1 (5 bases). Trimming took off 2 bases at V and 6 bases at J, with 13 bases between the two ends. The germline V gene has CDR1 SQVTM and CDR2 ANQGSEA. The CDR3 spans 13 residues.

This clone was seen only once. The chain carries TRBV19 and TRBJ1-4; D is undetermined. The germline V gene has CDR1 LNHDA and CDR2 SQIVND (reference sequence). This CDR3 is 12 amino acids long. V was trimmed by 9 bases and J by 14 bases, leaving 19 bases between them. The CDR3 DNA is TGTGCCAGCCGCCCCACCGGCAGGAGGCTGTTTTTT. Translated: CASRPTGRRLFF.

The CDR3 region has the DNA TGTGCCAGTAGTCGAACTAGCGGGAGTGGGTACGAGCAGTACTTC. It is translated as CASSRTSGSGYEQYF. V usage is TRBV19 and J usage is TRBJ2-7, with 11 bases identical to TRBD2. CDR3 length equals 15 residues. CDR1 is LNHDA and CDR2 is SQIVND in the germline V gene (reference sequence). J lost 4 bases, V lost 5 bases, and 7 bases had no gene match.

The CDR3 loop reads CASSSRTSADTQYF. CDR3 nucleotide sequence: TGCGCCAGCAGCTCCCGGACTAGTGCAGATACGCAGTATTTT. The rearrangement links TRBV5-1 to TRBJ2-3; 7 bases agree with TRBD2. CDR1 SGHRS and CDR2 YFSETQ come from the germline V gene. The CDR3 runs to 14 residues. Trimming removed 3 bases from V and 4 bases from J; junction bases left unmatched: 5.

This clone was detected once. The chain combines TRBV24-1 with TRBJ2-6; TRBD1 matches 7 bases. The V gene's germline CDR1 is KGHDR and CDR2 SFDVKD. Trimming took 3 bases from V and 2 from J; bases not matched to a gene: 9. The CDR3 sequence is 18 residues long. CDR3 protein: CATSDARKTGAGANVLTF. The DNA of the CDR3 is TGTGCCACCAGTGATGCTAGAAAAACAGGGGCTGGGGCCAACGTCCTGACTTTC.

The CDR3 here is CASSLDLEQRRAGELFF. The CDR3 DNA follows: TGTGCCAGCAGCTTAGACCTTGAACAGCGCAGGGCCGGGGAGCTGTTTTTT. This rearrangement joins TRBV7-6 to TRBJ2-2, with D possibly matching TRBD1 (5 bases). The germline V and J ends were trimmed by 1 base and 6 bases, with 18 bases remaining between them. From germline, CDR1 is SGHVS and CDR2 FNYEAQ. This CDR3 spans 17 amino acids.

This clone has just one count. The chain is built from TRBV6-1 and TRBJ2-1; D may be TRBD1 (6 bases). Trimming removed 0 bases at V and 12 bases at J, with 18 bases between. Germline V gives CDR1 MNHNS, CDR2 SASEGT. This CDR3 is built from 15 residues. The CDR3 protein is CASSEALLTRGGQFF. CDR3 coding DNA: TGTGCCAGCAGTGAAGCGCTGTTGACGAGAGGGGGGCAGTTCTTC.

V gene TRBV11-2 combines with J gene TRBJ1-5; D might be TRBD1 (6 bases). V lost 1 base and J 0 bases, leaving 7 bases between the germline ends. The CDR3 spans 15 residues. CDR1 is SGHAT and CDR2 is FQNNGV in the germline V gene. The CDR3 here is CASSLGGLSNQPQHF. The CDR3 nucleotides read TGTGCCAGCAGCTTAGGGGGGCTTAGCAATCAGCCCCAGCATTTT.

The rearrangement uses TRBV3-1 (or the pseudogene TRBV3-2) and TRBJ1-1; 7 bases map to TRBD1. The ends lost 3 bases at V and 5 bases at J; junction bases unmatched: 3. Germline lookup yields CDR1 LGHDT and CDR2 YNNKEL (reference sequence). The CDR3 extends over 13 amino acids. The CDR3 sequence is CASSQGQFTEAFF. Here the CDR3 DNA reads TGTGCCAGCAGCCAGGGACAGTTTACTGAAGCTTTCTTT.

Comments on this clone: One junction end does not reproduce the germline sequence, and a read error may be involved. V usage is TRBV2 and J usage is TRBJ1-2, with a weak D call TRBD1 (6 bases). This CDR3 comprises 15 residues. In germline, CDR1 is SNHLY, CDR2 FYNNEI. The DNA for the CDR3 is TGTGCCAGCAGCGAAGGAACAGGGACGAACTATGGCTACACCTTC. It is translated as CASSEGTGTNYGYTF.

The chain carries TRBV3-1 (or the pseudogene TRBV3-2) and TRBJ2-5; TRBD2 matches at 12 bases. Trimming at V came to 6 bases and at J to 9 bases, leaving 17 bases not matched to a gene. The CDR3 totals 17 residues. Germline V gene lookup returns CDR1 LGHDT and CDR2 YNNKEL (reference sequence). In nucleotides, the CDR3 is TGTGCCAGCAGGCAATGGGGACTAGCGGGCGCCGCGGTGGCCCAGTACTTC. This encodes CASRQWGLAGAAVAQYF.

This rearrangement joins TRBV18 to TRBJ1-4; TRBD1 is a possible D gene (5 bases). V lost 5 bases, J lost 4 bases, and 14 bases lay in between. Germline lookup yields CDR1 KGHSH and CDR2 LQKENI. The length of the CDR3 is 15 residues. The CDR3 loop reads CASSSSDNHNEKLFF. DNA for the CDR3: TGTGCCAGCTCATCCTCGGACAACCATAATGAAAAACTGTTTTTT. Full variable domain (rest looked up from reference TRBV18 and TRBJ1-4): NAGVMQNPRHLVRRRGQEARLRCSPMKGHSHVYWYRQLPEEGLKFMVYLQKENIIDESGMPKERFSAEFPKEGPSILRIQQVVRGDSAAYFCASSSSDNHNEKLFFGSGTQLSVL.

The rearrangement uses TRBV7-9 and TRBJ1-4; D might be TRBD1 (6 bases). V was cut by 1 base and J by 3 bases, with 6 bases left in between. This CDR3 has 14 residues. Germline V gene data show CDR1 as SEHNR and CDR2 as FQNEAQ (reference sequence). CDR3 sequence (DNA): TGTGCCAGCAGCTTAGGGGGGCCTAATGAAAAACTGTTTTTT. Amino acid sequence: CASSLGGPNEKLFF.

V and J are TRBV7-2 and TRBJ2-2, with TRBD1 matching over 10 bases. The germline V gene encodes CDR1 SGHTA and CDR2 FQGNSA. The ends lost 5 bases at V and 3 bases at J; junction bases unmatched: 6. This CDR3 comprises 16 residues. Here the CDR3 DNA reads TGTGCCAGCAGCCCACCGGGACAGGGGCACACCGGGGAGCTGTTTTTT. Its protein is CASSPPGQGHTGELFF. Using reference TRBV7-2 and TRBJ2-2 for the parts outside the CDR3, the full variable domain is GAGVSQSPSNKVTEKGKDVELRCDPISGHTALYWYRQSLGQGLEFLIYFQGNSAPDKSGLPSDRFSAERTGGSVSTLTIQRTQQEDSAVYLCASSPPGQGHTGELFFGEGSRLTVL.

The CDR3, as DNA: TGTGCCAGCAGCTTGAGCGGGGTAGGGACTGAAGCTTTCTTT. Translation: CASSLSGVGTEAFF. The rearrangement uses TRBV11-2 and TRBJ1-1, with D unclear. Germline values: CDR1 SGHAT, CDR2 FQNNGV. This CDR3 has 14 amino acids. Trimming stripped 3 bases from V and 5 bases from J, with 13 bases between.

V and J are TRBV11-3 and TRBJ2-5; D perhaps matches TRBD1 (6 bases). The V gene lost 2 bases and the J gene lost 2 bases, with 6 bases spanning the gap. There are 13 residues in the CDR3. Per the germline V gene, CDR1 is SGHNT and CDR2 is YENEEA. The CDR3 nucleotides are TGTGCCAGCAGCTTACAGGGGCAAGAGACCCAGTACTTC. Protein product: CASSLQGQETQYF.

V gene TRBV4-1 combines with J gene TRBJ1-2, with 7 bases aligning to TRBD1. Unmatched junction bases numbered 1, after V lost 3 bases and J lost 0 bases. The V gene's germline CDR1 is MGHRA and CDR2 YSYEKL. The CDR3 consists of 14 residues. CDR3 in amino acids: CASSHRGTNYGYTF. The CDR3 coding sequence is TGCGCCAGCAGCCACAGGGGGACTAACTATGGCTACACCTTC.

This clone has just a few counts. The CDR3 coding sequence is TGTGCCAGCAGTCCCACACGACTAGTGGGAAACACCATATATTTT. Translating gives CASSPTRLVGNTIYF. V usage is TRBV6-5 and J usage is TRBJ1-3; the D is unclear. The CDR3 runs to 15 residues. Trimming took 5 bases from V and 4 from J, leaving 15 bases between them. Germline CDR1 and CDR2: MNHEY and SVGAGI.